The text below deals with one T cell receptor (beta chain). What it binds is unknown. This record belongs to a study of post-analysis software for immune sequencing data. General observations from the study: When the samples were clustered directly with F measure, those that had been prepared in the same batch showed strong co-clustering. Controls had significantly higher normalized Chao1 diversity than multiple sclerosis patients.

Unique-molecular-identifier-tagged TCR beta cDNA libraries were used. TCRdb fed the PCR reads into MiXCR, producing one record per CDR3 protein. The sample records roughly 580,000 distinct CDR3 sequences, about 40% being singletons. The sequenced sample was blood. The sequence derives from a girl under 18 with multiple sclerosis.

The CDR3 protein is CASSQGLAGESYEQYF. CDR3 DNA sequence: TGTGCCAGCAGCCAAGGGCTAGCGGGAGAGTCCTACGAGCAGTACTTC. The chain uses TRBV4-2 and TRBJ2-7; TRBD2 matches 10 bases. V lost 1 base to trimming and J lost 1 base; unmatched junction nucleotides: 4. This CDR3 region has 16 residues. Germline-derived CDR1 and CDR2 are LGHNA and YNFKEQ.